This T cell receptor (beta chain) was found in a study of regulatory T cells in long-lasting Graves disease (dated by TCRdb to about 2021). The study in broad terms: In the newly diagnosed Graves' disease group, patients had been taking antithyroid drugs for less than 3 months. The study took place in China and was registered as a clinical trial. A total of around 35 samples underwent TCR sequencing, from roughly 13 patients with persistent Graves' disease and approximately 20 patients with newly diagnosed Graves' disease. Patients with persistent Graves' disease were compared with patients with newly diagnosed Graves' disease using TCR sequencing and RNA sequencing of peripheral blood.

Study-level results and caveats: A larger number of public clonotypes was shared among persistent patients (around 3,000) than among newly diagnosed patients (about 990). Compared with newly diagnosed patients, patients with persistent Graves' disease had lower TCR Shannon entropy and fewer highly expanded clones, which suggests clonal expansion. The study examined only peripheral blood because the primary lesion, thyroid tissue, could not be accessed. Sequencing and analysis were limited to the TCR beta chain. TRBV28, TRBJ1-2 and TRBJ2-5 were preferentially used in persistent disease, while TRBV20-1 and TRBJ2-1 were favored in newly diagnosed disease. As a limitation, the authors acknowledged that the small sample size may reduce accuracy.

Trimming at the junction amounts to 9 bases on V and 0 bases on J, and the germline ends lie 14 bases apart. Measured from the cysteine to the phenylalanine, the CDR3 is 14 residues long. Left in the record is the CDR3 DNA by itself, 42 bases read in frame from the first base. Reading the germline V gene gives CDR1 MDHEN and CDR2 SYDVKM. Explained via the paper, the time point label denotes: newly diagnosed GD, antithyroid drugs for less than 3 months. RNA was extracted from PBMCs in TRIzol for both TCR sequencing and RNA sequencing. Graves' disease was diagnosed according to American Thyroid Association guidelines. Recruitment of patients was carried out at an endocrinology department in Xi'an, China. Each patient gave about 10 milliliters of peripheral blood, collected in an EDTA anticoagulant tube. PBMCs were isolated by Ficoll Paque Plus density gradient separation without further T cell sorting. An Agilent 2100 Bioanalyzer and agarose gel were used to check RNA quality, while a NanoDrop 2000 measured RNA concentration.

This clonotype was seen many times. No antigen is known for it. Within one base of it there is no much larger clone, and no base qualities were kept. The protocol used for the library was multiplex PCR. The sequencer was an Illumina HiSeq 4000. To build TCR beta libraries, CDR3 regions were amplified by Arm-PCR using iRepertoire HTBI primers. PCR products were gel purified before sequencing. The source study handled its data this way. Gene usage analysis of CDR3 amino acid clonotypes relied on the 60 or so TRBV and 12 to 15 TRBJ segments identified across samples. COPE and FqMerger were used to merge filtered high-quality paired reads into contigs. BLAST was used to align contigs to the IMGT TRBV, TRBD and TRBJ reference genes, and CDR3 was defined following IMGT. Any clonotype with a frequency above 0.1% was counted as a highly expanded clone. Repertoire diversity was measured by Shannon entropy, and V-J evenness by the Gini coefficient. A clonotype was considered public if more than one individual shared it. TCRdb applied fastp at Q25 and MiXCR to the public reads, then kept only in-frame beta chains. CDR3 protein duplicates are merged, each entry listing the most common genes and DNA. The V and J calls were determined by TCRdb, not by the authors. The sample includes under 300,000 distinct CDR3 sequences, with 15% to 20% observed a single time. The top ten hold 14% of the sample.

The same specimen was also included in a second study, on T cells in Graves' hyperthyroidism and ophthalmopathy. The second study reports: Stable Graves' hyperthyroidism was defined as the absence of progression to ophthalmopathy over 18 months of follow-up. Hyperthyroidism patients were aged 18 to 65 years and newly diagnosed, with disease duration of less than 2 months. The study excluded patients with uncontrolled infections, other autoimmune diseases, pregnancy or lactation. Diagnoses were based on clinical symptoms, serum thyroxine and TRAb, thyroid ultrasound and orbital computed tomography. The first round of RT-PCR for the TCR CDR3 was performed with the HTBI primer set and the Qiagen OneStep RT-PCR kit. Most expanded thyroid clonotypes (frequency above 0.001) were also detected in blood, suggesting blood repertoires may reflect thyroid immune responses. A 13 V-J signature model separated ophthalmopathy from stable hyperthyroidism, with 87.88% sensitivity and around 84% specificity in cross-validation and 80%/75% in testing. In validation, progression to ophthalmopathy was predicted by the model with nearly 71% sensitivity and just over 72% specificity, a median of about 6.8 months before onset. To identify distinguishing TCR V-J signatures, a discovery cohort of some 99 patients was used, comprising 43 with Graves' ophthalmopathy and 57 with stable Graves' hyperthyroidism. Prospective prediction of ophthalmopathy was tested in an independent validation cohort of 18 to 20 hyperthyroidism patients and 17 patients who later progressed to ophthalmopathy. The 90 to 100 discovery patients were randomly split 7:3 into training and test sets. In more than 5 Graves' hyperthyroidism patients, the study also compared T-cell repertoires from thyroid tissue with T-cell repertoires from blood. After sampling, hyperthyroidism patients received methimazole starting at 30 mg daily, and ophthalmopathy patients received high-dose intravenous methylprednisolone. The libraries were constructed in a second round of multiplex PCR and then size-selected and purified. Sequencing of the libraries was done on an Illumina HiSeq2000 using paired-end 100 bp reads. SOAPnuke was used to process the raw data, with reads discarded if the reads contained adapters or uncalled bases, had a mean Phred below 15, or lacked an exact constant-primer or identifier match. COPE v1.2.5 was used to merge high-quality paired reads, and clonotypes were defined as unique nucleotide sequences. MiTCR v1.1 was used to align clonotypes to the IMGT TRBV, TRBD and TRBJ reference segments. Only V-J combinations with frequency above 0.0001, covering 99% to 99.2% of repertoires, were analysed. The TCS score was defined as F50 (clonal expansion) divided by E x V (chaos), with BLOSUM62-based TCRdist calculated between CDR3 peptides within each V-J. Welch's t-statistics and random forest reduced roughly 500 V-J features to 10 to 15, which were used in a naive Bayes classifier (R e1071). Sample size was not statistically predetermined, and investigators were not blinded to group allocation. The paper describes TCR Vbeta CDR3 sequencing of fewer than 150 peripheral blood samples, made up of under 50 ophthalmopathy patients, 70 to 75 hyperthyroidism patients and approximately 17 progressor patients.

The chain is made from TRBV28 and TRBJ1-1; 5 matching bases give a weak D call of TRBD1. This clonotype was sampled from a woman in her 30s with Graves disease. Donor details come from another sample of the same person, matched by shared clones. The sequences come from peripheral blood mononuclear cells (PBMCs), collected at new diagnosis, from a patient treated with antithyroid drugs. The DNA reads TGTGCCAGTAAACGACAGACTCTGAACACTGAAGCTTTCTTT. Translated, this is CASKRQTLNTEAFF.